The 7 T cell receptor beta chains below all came from one sample that was sequenced in a study of blood T cell repertoires in COVID-19 (dated by TCRdb to 2020 to 2021). The protocol used for the library was the immunoSEQ multiplex PCR assay. Not all clones reach the TCRdb copy of this immuneACCESS table, which keeps in-frame sequences only. Checked studies attribute under half of the gap to unresolved V genes and leave the rest unexplained. The sample has about 280,000 clones on record, 90% of them singletons. Of the sample, about 1.8% is held by the ten largest clones. The specimen was PBMCs or T cells enriched from blood (not recorded which). These receptors were obtained from a woman aged 18-29 years with acute COVID-19.

The chain carries TRBV11-2 and TRBJ1-1; D is unclear. V gave up 0 bases and J gave up 0 bases, with 14 bases separating them. The CDR3 spans 17 residues. The germline V gene has CDR1 SGHAT and CDR2 FQNNGV. The CDR3 loop reads CASSLDQFPELNTEAFF. Written as DNA, the CDR3 is TGTGCCAGCAGCTTAGATCAATTTCCAGAACTGAACACTGAAGCTTTCTTT.

CDR3 bases: TGTGCCAGTAGTATACCCACTAGCGGCCCCCGAGGGAATGAGCAGTTCTTC. Amino acid sequence: CASSIPTSGPRGNEQFF. The chain uses TRBV19 and TRBJ2-1; 8 positions match TRBD2. The trim removed 2 bases at V and 7 bases at J, leaving 13 bases unmatched. The CDR3 totals 17 residues. Germline CDR1 LNHDA, CDR2 SQIVND (reference sequence).

The J gene is TRBJ2-7, the V gene TRBV4-2, with a weak D call TRBD2 (6 bases). CDR3 length: 14 amino acids. Trimming took 1 base from V and 2 from J, leaving 9 bases between them. Per the germline V gene, CDR1 is LGHNA and CDR2 is YNFKEQ. CDR3 sequence reads: CASSQGGGTYEQYF. The CDR3 region has the DNA TGTGCCAGCAGCCAAGGAGGAGGGACCTACGAGCAGTACTTC.

Only one count was recorded for this clone. The chain recombines TRBV7-3 with TRBJ2-2; the match to TRBD1 covers 7 bases. Germline CDR1 and CDR2: SGHTA and FQGTGA. The V and J ends lost 5 bases and 3 bases, in that order; junction bases with no gene match: 6. The CDR3 spans 15 residues. CDR3 DNA sequence: TGTGCCAGCAGCCCCGGGACAGTTGACACCGGGGAGCTGTTTTTT. It codes for CASSPGTVDTGELFF.

The gene calls are TRBV5-1 and TRBJ2-1; TRBD2 aligns across 7 bases. After removal of 4 bases from V and 9 bases from J, the junction contained 16 bases not matched to a gene. The CDR3 covers 16 residues. CDR1 is SGHRS and CDR2 is YFSETQ in the germline V gene. The CDR3 DNA reads as TGCGCCAGCAGCCCGACCCCGGGACTGGCGGGGGTTGAGCAGTTCTTC. Translated, it gives CASSPTPGLAGVEQFF.

The chain has TRBV19 and TRBJ2-7, with 7 bases identical to TRBD2. This CDR3 is 14 amino acids long. Germline V lookup: CDR1 LNHDA, CDR2 SQIVND (reference sequence). The J segment lost 1 base and the V segment lost 4 bases, leaving 4 bases of the junction unmatched. The CDR3 spells CASSNQRDSYEQYF. CDR3 bases: TGTGCCAGTAGTAATCAGCGGGATTCCTACGAGCAGTACTTC.

The chain couples TRBV2 to TRBJ2-7, with 12 bases identical to TRBD2. J gave up 6 bases and V 5 bases, and 2 bases lay outside the gene matches. The CDR3 extends over 13 amino acids. Germline V CDR1 and CDR2: SNHLY, FYNNEI. CDR3 amino acids: CASSRLAGAEQYF. The CDR3 DNA reads TGTGCCAGCAGTCGACTAGCGGGAGCCGAGCAGTACTTC.